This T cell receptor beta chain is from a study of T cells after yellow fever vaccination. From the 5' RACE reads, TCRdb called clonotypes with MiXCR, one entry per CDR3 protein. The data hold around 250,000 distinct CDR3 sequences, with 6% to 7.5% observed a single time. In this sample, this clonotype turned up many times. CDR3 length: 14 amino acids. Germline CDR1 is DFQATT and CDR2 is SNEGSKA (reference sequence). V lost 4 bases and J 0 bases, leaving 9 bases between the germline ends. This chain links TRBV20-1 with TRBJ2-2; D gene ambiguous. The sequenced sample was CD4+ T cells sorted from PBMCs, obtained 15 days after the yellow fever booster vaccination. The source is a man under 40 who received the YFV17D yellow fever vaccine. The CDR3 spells CSAIRLTNTGELFF. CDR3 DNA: TGCAGTGCTATCCGGCTCACGAACACCGGGGAGCTGTTTTTT.